These 18 T cell receptor beta chains were sequenced from one sample in a study of shared clonotypes between healthy human individuals (dated by TCRdb to 2020 to 2021). The method behind the library was the immunoSEQ multiplex PCR assay. Held by TCRdb, this immuneACCESS table contains in-frame sequences only and omits some clones. Under half of the omission traces to an unresolved V gene where checked; the cause of the rest is unknown. This sample gives 2 million to 2.5 million clones in total; more than 90% of them show up just once. The leading ten clones occupy roughly 0.13% of the sample. The source material was naive CD4+ T cells sorted from blood. The meaning of the sample's cell subset or site label: CD45RA+ positively selected. These receptors all come from a man aged 18 to 30 in good health.

V is TRBV27 and J is TRBJ2-7; D may be TRBD2 (6 bases). This CDR3 spans 13 amino acids. Germline values: CDR1 MNHEY, CDR2 SMNVEV (reference sequence). The germline V and J ends were trimmed by 6 bases and 3 bases, with 12 bases remaining between them. This CDR3 reads CASSLGGYYEQYF. DNA for the CDR3: TGTGCCAGCAGCCTGGGGGGATACTACGAGCAGTACTTC.

The chain links TRBV5-5 to TRBJ1-2; D gene unclear. This CDR3 is 13 amino acids long. The germline gives CDR1 SGHKS, CDR2 YYEKEE (reference sequence). The V end was cut by 4 bases, the J end by 1 base, with 8 bases between. The CDR3 nucleotides read TGTGCCAGCAGCCCTGGGCTTAACTATGGCTACACCTTC. Its protein product is CASSPGLNYGYTF. The whole variable domain, filled in from reference TRBV5-5 and TRBJ1-2, reads DAGVTQSPTHLIKTRGQQVTLRCSPISGHKSVSWYQQVLGQGPQFIFQYYEKEERGRGNFPDRFSARQFPNYSSELNVNALLLGDSALYLCASSPGLNYGYTFGSGTRLTVV.

The V and J genes are TRBV19 and TRBJ2-5; 10 nucleotides align to TRBD2. Germline V gene sequence: CDR1 LNHDA, CDR2 SQIVND (reference sequence). With V trimmed by 6 bases and J by 5 bases, 3 bases remained unmatched. The CDR3 spans 13 residues. CDR3 in amino acids: CASRQTSGETQYF. DNA for the CDR3: TGTGCCAGTAGACAGACTAGCGGGGAGACCCAGTACTTC. The full variable domain, in which reference TRBV19 and TRBJ2-5 provide the parts outside the CDR3, is DGGITQSPKYLFRKEGQNVTLSCEQNLNHDAMYWYRQDPGQGLRLIYYSQIVNDFQKGDIAEGYSVSREKKESFPLTVTSAQKNPTAFYLCASRQTSGETQYFGPGTRLLVL.

This clone showed up just once. The gene calls are TRBV28 and TRBJ1-5, with 8 bases matching TRBD1. The CDR3 runs to 16 residues. V was clipped by 6 bases and J by 2 bases; unmatched bases: 9. CDR1 and CDR2 (germline): MDHEN, SYDVKM. The CDR3, as DNA: TGTGCCAGCAGCGTAAAACAGGGGGTGGGCAATCAGCCCCAGCATTTT. It codes for CASSVKQGVGNQPQHF.

The chain uses TRBV19 and TRBJ1-4; D is perhaps TRBD1 (6 bases). Trimming pared 10 bases from V and 6 bases from J, leaving 15 bases between. The germline V gene encodes CDR1 LNHDA and CDR2 SQIVND (reference sequence). CDR3 length: 13 amino acids. The CDR3 loop reads CATQGRGYEKLFF. The CDR3, as DNA: TGTGCCACCCAAGGCAGGGGATATGAAAAACTGTTTTTT. The entire variable domain, with the rest obtained from reference TRBV19 and TRBJ1-4, is as follows: DGGITQSPKYLFRKEGQNVTLSCEQNLNHDAMYWYRQDPGQGLRLIYYSQIVNDFQKGDIAEGYSVSREKKESFPLTVTSAQKNPTAFYLCATQGRGYEKLFFGSGTQLSVL.

In its sample, this clone was seen once. The V gene is TRBV2, the J gene TRBJ1-5, with TRBD1 as a possible D gene (6 bases). The germline V gene encodes CDR1 SNHLY and CDR2 FYNNEI. The CDR3 totals 15 residues. V was clipped by 6 bases and J by 5 bases, with 17 bases between them. For the CDR3, the DNA is TGTGCCAGCAGGGAGACAGGAGGTTCGGATCAGCCCCAGCATTTT. Translated, it gives CASRETGGSDQPQHF.

The chain joins TRBV11-3 to TRBJ2-1; TRBD1 matches at 7 bases. Unmatched junction bases numbered 10, after V lost 6 bases and J lost 5 bases. The CDR3 has 15 amino acids. CDR1 and CDR2 (germline): SGHNT, YENEEA. The CDR3 DNA is TGTGCCAGCAGGAACAACAGGGGTGGGGACAATGAGCAGTTCTTC. It is translated as CASRNNRGGDNEQFF.

The V call is TRBV5-6, the J call TRBJ1-1, with D possibly TRBD1 on 6 matching bases. This CDR3 is 17 amino acids long. Germline V CDR1 and CDR2: SGHDT, YYEEEE. The V and J ends lost 2 bases and 1 base respectively, with 18 bases between them. CDR3 protein: CASSFRLSRDKNTEAFF. Here the CDR3 DNA reads TGTGCCAGCAGCTTTAGACTCTCCCGGGACAAGAACACTGAAGCTTTCTTT.

This chain connects TRBV6-5 to TRBJ2-7; the D gene is possibly TRBD1 (6 bases). The CDR3 has 14 residues. The V and J ends lost 2 bases and 6 bases respectively, with 14 bases between them. The germline CDR1 and CDR2 sequences are MNHEY and SVGAGI. The CDR3: CASSYGGQGFEQYF. In nucleotides, the CDR3 is TGTGCCAGCAGTTACGGGGGCCAGGGGTTCGAGCAGTACTTC.

The chain employs TRBV7-9 and TRBJ2-7, with D possibly being TRBD1 or TRBD2 (5 bases each). This CDR3 is 15 amino acids long. The V gene's germline CDR1 is SEHNR and CDR2 FQNEAQ (reference sequence). Trimming pared 3 bases from V and 2 bases from J, leaving 14 bases between. DNA for the CDR3: TGTGCCAGCAGCTTGGGACCGTTGGTGACCTACGAGCAGTACTTC. Residues: CASSLGPLVTYEQYF.

The chain joins TRBV28 to TRBJ2-1, with D possibly TRBD1 on 6 matching bases. The germline gives CDR1 MDHEN, CDR2 SYDVKM. The CDR3 sequence is 20 residues long. V was pared by 2 bases and J by 4 bases, with 27 bases between. CDR3 bases: TGTGCCAGCAGTTTAATGTTTGAGGGGGAGCTCCGAAGATTATACAATGAGCAGTTCTTC. Translating it yields CASSLMFEGELRRLYNEQFF. The full variable domain, in which reference TRBV28 and TRBJ2-1 provide the parts outside the CDR3, is DVKVTQSSRYLVKRTGEKVFLECVQDMDHENMFWYRQDPGLGLRLIYFSYDVKMKEKGDIPEGYSVSREKKERFSLILESASTNQTSMYLCASSLMFEGELRRLYNEQFFGPGTRLTVL.

V usage is TRBV5-4 and J usage is TRBJ2-5; a possible D gene is TRBD2 (6 bases). This CDR3 has 15 residues. The germline gives CDR1 SGHNT, CDR2 YYREEE (reference sequence). Trimming pared 0 bases from V and 2 bases from J, leaving 11 bases between. CDR3 bases: TGTGCCAGCAGCTTGGCGGACTACCGACAAGAGACCCAGTACTTC. Encoded protein: CASSLADYRQETQYF.

The rearrangement uses TRBV5-4 and TRBJ2-3; 13 nucleotides line up with TRBD2. Germline CDR1 reads SGHNT; CDR2 reads YYREEE (reference sequence). The V gene end was trimmed by 4 bases and the J gene end by 5 bases; junction bases not matched to a gene: 7. This CDR3 has 16 residues. The CDR3 region is CASSPGLAGAEDTQYF. The CDR3 nucleotides read TGTGCCAGCAGCCCCGGACTAGCGGGAGCGGAAGATACGCAGTATTTT.

The DNA for the CDR3 is TGTGCCAGCAGTTTGGACAGGGGAGTGAAGGCGAACTATGGCTACACCTTC. This gives the protein CASSLDRGVKANYGYTF. The chain joins TRBV28 to TRBJ1-2; TRBD1 agrees at 9 bases. Trimming removed 3 bases from V and 2 bases from J; junction bases left unmatched: 10. The CDR3 spans 17 residues. Germline CDR1 reads MDHEN; CDR2 reads SYDVKM.

In the case of this clone: One end of the junction does not line up with germline, which may come from a read error. The gene calls are TRBV7-6 and TRBJ2-5, with 13 bases matching TRBD2. CDR3 length equals 13 residues. CDR1 is SGHVS, CDR2 FNYEAQ, per germline. The CDR3 reads CASSSGLAGALNF. DNA for the CDR3: TGTGCCAGCAGTTCCGGACTAGCGGGAGCATTGAACTTC.

This chain connects TRBV10-3 to TRBJ2-1; 7 nucleotides match TRBD1. In germline, CDR1 is ENHRY, CDR2 SYGVKD. This CDR3 is built from 15 residues. V shed 6 bases and J 4 bases; nucleotides not matched to a gene: 9. Here the CDR3 reads CAIRNYGTAYNEQFF. CDR3 bases: TGTGCCATCAGGAACTATGGGACAGCATACAATGAGCAGTTCTTC.

The V call is TRBV6-6, the J call TRBJ2-7; 10 positions match TRBD2. CDR3 length: 16 amino acids. Unmatched junction bases numbered 9, after V lost 0 bases and J lost 7 bases. Germline CDR1 MNHNY, CDR2 SVGAGI (reference sequence). CDR3 loop: CASSYSLLAGVQEQYF. CDR3 sequence (DNA): TGTGCCAGCAGTTACTCGTTGCTAGCGGGAGTGCAGGAGCAGTACTTC.

This clone has just one count. The chain carries TRBV16 and TRBJ1-2; TRBD1 might be the D (5 bases). This CDR3 contains 12 residues. V lost 6 bases to trimming and J lost 4 bases, with 9 bases between them. CDR1 is KGHSY and CDR2 is FQNENV in the germline V gene. CDR3 nucleotide sequence: TGTGCCAGCAGTAACCAGGGCTATGGCTACACCTTC. Encoded protein: CASSNQGYGYTF.